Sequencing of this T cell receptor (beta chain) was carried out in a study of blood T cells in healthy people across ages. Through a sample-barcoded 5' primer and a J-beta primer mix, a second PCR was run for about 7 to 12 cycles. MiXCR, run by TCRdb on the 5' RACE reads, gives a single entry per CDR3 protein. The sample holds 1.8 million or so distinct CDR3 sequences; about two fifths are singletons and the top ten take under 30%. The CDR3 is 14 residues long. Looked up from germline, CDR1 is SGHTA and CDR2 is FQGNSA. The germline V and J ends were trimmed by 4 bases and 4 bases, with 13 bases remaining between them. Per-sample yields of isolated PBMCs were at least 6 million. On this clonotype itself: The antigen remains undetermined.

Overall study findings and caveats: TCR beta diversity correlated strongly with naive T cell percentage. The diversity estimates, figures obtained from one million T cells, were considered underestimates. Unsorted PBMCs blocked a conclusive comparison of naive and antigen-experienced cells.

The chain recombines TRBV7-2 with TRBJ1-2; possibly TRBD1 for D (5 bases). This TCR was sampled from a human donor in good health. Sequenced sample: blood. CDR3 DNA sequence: TGTGCCAGCAGCTCCTCACGGGGCACCTATGGCTACACCTTC. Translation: CASSSSRGTYGYTF. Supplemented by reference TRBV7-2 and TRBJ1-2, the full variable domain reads GAGVSQSPSNKVTEKGKDVELRCDPISGHTALYWYRQSLGQGLEFLIYFQGNSAPDKSGLPSDRFSAERTGGSVSTLTIQRTQQEDSAVYLCASSSSRGTYGYTFGSGTRLTVV.